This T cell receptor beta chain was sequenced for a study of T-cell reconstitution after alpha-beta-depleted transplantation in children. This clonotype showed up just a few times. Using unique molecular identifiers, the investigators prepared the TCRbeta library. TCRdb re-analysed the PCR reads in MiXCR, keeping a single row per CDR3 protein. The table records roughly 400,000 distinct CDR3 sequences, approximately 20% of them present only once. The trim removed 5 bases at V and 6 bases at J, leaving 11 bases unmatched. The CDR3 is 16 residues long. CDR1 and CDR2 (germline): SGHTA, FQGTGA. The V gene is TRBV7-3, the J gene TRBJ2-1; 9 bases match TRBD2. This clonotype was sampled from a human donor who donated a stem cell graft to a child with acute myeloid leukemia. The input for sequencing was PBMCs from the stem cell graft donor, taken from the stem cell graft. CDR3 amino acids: CASSVEAGGPGNEQFF. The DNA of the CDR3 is TGTGCCAGCAGCGTAGAGGCGGGAGGGCCTGGCAATGAGCAGTTCTTC.